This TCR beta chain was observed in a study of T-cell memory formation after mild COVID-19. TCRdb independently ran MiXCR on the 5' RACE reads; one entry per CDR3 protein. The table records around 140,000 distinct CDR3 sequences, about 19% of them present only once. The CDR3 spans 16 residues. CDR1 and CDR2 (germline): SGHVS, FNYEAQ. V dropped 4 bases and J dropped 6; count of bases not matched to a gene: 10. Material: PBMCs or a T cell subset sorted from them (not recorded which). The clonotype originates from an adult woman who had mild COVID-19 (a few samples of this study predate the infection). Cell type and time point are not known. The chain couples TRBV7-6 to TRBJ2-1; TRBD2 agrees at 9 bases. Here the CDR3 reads CASSSGLAGGLNEQFF. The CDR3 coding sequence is TGTGCCAGCAGCTCAGGTTTGGCGGGAGGGCTCAATGAGCAGTTCTTC.